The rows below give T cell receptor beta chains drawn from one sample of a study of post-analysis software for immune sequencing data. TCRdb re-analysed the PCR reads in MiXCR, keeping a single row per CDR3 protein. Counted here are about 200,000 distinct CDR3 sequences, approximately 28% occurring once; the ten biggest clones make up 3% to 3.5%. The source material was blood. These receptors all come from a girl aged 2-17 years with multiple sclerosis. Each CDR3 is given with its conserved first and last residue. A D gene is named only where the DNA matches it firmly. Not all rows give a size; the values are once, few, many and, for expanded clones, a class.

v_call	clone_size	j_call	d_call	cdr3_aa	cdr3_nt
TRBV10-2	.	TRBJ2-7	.	CVSRETGRTYEQYF	TGCGTCAGCAGGGAGACCGGCAGGACCTACGAGCAGTACTTC
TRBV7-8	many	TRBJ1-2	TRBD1	CASSARQGPPMVYGYTF	TGTGCCAGCAGCGCCCGACAGGGACCCCCTATGGTCTATGGCTACACCTTC
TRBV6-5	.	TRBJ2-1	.	CASSTHGYNEQFF	TGTGCCAGCAGCACCCACGGCTACAATGAGCAGTTCTTC
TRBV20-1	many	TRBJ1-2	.	CSASRAGYGYTF	TGCAGTGCTAGTAGGGCAGGATATGGCTACACCTTC
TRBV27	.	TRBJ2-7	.	CASRRQGGSYEQYF	TGTGCCAGCCGCCGACAGGGAGGGTCCTACGAGCAGTACTTC
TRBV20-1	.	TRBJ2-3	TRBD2	CSAIGGLVTDTQYF	TGCAGTGCCATCGGGGGACTAGTGACAGATACGCAGTATTTT
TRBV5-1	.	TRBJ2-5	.	CASSLVGSARGQETQYF	TGCGCCAGCAGCTTGGTAGGCTCCGCCAGGGGTCAAGAGACCCAGTACTTC
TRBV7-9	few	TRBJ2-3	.	CASTAPEASTDTQYF	TGTGCCAGCACCGCCCCCGAGGCAAGCACAGATACGCAGTATTTT
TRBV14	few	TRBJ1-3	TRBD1	CASSPYPGQGAPGNTIYF	TGTGCCAGCAGCCCCTATCCGGGACAGGGGGCTCCCGGAAACACCATATATTTT
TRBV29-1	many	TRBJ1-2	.	CSVNGGCGYTF	TGCAGCGTCAACGGAGGTTGTGGCTACACCTTC